This TCR beta chain was sequenced during a study of T cell responses to AZD1222 COVID-19 vaccine. A single count supports this clone. From germline, CDR1 is SGDLS and CDR2 YYNGEE. The CDR3 loop spans 14 amino acids. With 5 bases removed from V and 2 bases from J, the gap between germline ends came to 13 bases. Clones were sequenced by immunoSEQ multiplex PCR, and TCRdb holds only the in-frame ones, with some missing. The sample has about 55,000 clones, 80% to 90% seen once. The source was peripheral blood, collected on day 0 of AZD1222 vaccination. V and J are TRBV9 and TRBJ1-2; the D is unclear. This sequence originates from an adult in good health. The CDR3 DNA reads TGTGCCAGCAGGGCCGACACTGGAAACTATGGCTACACCTTC. This gives the protein CASRADTGNYGYTF.